The 14 T cell receptor beta chains listed next were all sequenced from one sample in a study of regulatory T cells in long-lasting Graves disease. Documented time point: newly diagnosed GD, antithyroid drugs for less than 3 months. RNA isolated from PBMCs was used to make the TCR library. According to the study, TCR beta libraries were built with iRepertoire HTBI primers and CDR3-region Arm-PCR. TCRdb re-analysed the multiplex PCR reads in MiXCR, keeping a single row per CDR3 protein. The table has hundreds of thousands of distinct CDR3 sequences, around 11% seen once; the top ten hold roughly 8.9%. The data also belong to a second study, concerning T cells in Graves' hyperthyroidism and ophthalmopathy.

The material was peripheral blood mononuclear cells (PBMCs), obtained at new diagnosis, from a patient treated with antithyroid drugs. The receptors derive from a woman aged 30 to 39 with Graves disease.

This clonotype appeared many times. V is TRBV3-1 and J is TRBJ1-6; D may be TRBD1 (5 bases). V was shortened by 1 base and J by 9 bases, with 13 bases between the two germline ends. Germline lookup yields CDR1 LGHDT and CDR2 YNNKEL (reference sequence). This CDR3 has 15 residues. CDR3 nucleotides: TGTGCCAGCAGCCAAGCGTGGACATCGGGTTCACCCCTCCACTTT. Translated: CASSQAWTSGSPLHF.

This clonotype was recorded at least ten times. This chain links TRBV18 with TRBJ1-4, with D perhaps matching TRBD1 (5 bases). Trimming pared 0 bases from V and 3 bases from J, leaving 8 bases between. In germline, CDR1 is KGHSH, CDR2 LQKENI. The CDR3 length is 15 residues. The CDR3 loop is CASSPPGLPNEKLFF. DNA of the CDR3: TGTGCCAGCTCACCACCGGGACTGCCTAATGAAAAACTGTTTTTT.

V usage is TRBV18 and J usage is TRBJ2-1, with 10 positions matching TRBD2. This CDR3 spans 15 amino acids. Germline CDR1 and CDR2: KGHSH and LQKENI. Trimming removed 6 bases from V and 5 bases from J; junction bases left unmatched: 7. CDR3 bases: TGTGCCAGCTCGCCAAGGAGCGGGAGGGACAATGAGCAGTTCTTC. Its protein is CASSPRSGRDNEQFF.

This clonotype was counted only a few times. The chain is built from TRBV6-1 and TRBJ2-7; no definite D call. V lost 4 bases and J 0 bases, leaving 10 bases between the germline ends. Germline loops: CDR1 MNHNS, CDR2 SASEGT. This CDR3 region has 14 residues. The CDR3 DNA sequence: TGTGCCAGCAGTGTGGCCGCTCCCTCCTACGAGCAGTACTTC. It translates to CASSVAAPSYEQYF.

This clonotype has a count of ten or more. The chain employs TRBV11-3 and TRBJ2-4; 8 bases agree with TRBD1. Per the germline V gene, CDR1 is SGHNT and CDR2 is YENEEA. The CDR3 contains 14 residues. Losses at the gene ends were 8 bases for V and 7 bases for J; bases not matched to a gene: 10. As DNA, the CDR3 is TGTGCCAGCGGAGTTCGACAGGGGAGGAACATTCAGTACTTC. It codes for CASGVRQGRNIQYF.

This clonotype was seen many times. This CDR3 reads CASGWGQGSSPLHF. The CDR3 nucleotides are TGTGCCAGCGGTTGGGGGCAGGGGAGTTCACCCCTCCACTTT. The chain joins TRBV27 to TRBJ1-6; the D gene is possibly TRBD1 (6 bases). The CDR3 is 14 residues long. Trimming cost V 8 bases and J 9 bases, with 17 bases left between them. Germline loops: CDR1 MNHEY, CDR2 SMNVEV (reference sequence).

This clonotype was found many times. V gene TRBV7-2 combines with J gene TRBJ2-3; D uncertain. Germline CDR1 is SGHTA and CDR2 is FQGNSA. This CDR3 region has 13 residues. Trimming took 5 bases from V and 2 from J, leaving 8 bases between them. The CDR3 sequence: CASSLSYTDTQYF. The CDR3 DNA follows: TGTGCCAGCAGCCTTTCTTACACAGATACGCAGTATTTT.

This clonotype was seen only once. The CDR3 sequence is CASSDGTSVTEAFF. CDR3 DNA sequence: TGTGCCAGCAGTGACGGGACAAGTGTAACTGAAGCTTTCTTT. The J gene is TRBJ1-1, the V gene TRBV2, with D perhaps matching TRBD1 (6 bases). Trimming shortened V by 3 bases and J by 5 bases, and 13 bases separated the two germline ends. The CDR3 covers 14 residues. CDR1 is SNHLY, CDR2 FYNNEI, per germline.

This clonotype was observed a few times. This chain joins TRBV5-1 and TRBJ2-1; D may be TRBD1 or TRBD2 (6 bases each). The V end lost 1 base, the J end lost 9 bases, and 11 bases lay between the germline ends. CDR3 length equals 13 residues. CDR1 is SGHRS, CDR2 YFSETQ, per germline. CDR3 amino acids: CASSLQGTGEQFF. CDR3 coding DNA: TGCGCCAGCAGCTTGCAGGGGACTGGTGAGCAGTTCTTC.

This clonotype was detected many times. The chain carries TRBV29-1 and TRBJ2-1; TRBD1 aligns across 10 bases. The CDR3 totals 14 residues. CDR1 and CDR2 from the germline V gene are SQVTM and ANQGSEA. V gave up 7 bases and J gave up 7 bases; unmatched junction bases: 10. CDR3: CSAVRGQGRNEQFF. CDR3 nucleotides: TGCAGCGCCGTCCGGGGACAGGGGCGAAATGAGCAGTTCTTC.

This chain links TRBV20-1 with TRBJ2-1, with 12 bases identical to TRBD2. The better agreement between TRBJ2-7 and the DNA end casts doubt on the J call. The CDR3 is made up of 16 amino acids. Germline CDR1 is DFQATT and CDR2 is SNEGSKA (reference sequence). In DNA, the CDR3 is TGCAGTGCTAGAAGACTAGCGGGAGCGTCCTACAATGAGCAGTACTTC. Translating gives CSARRLAGASYNEQYF.

This clonotype was counted many times. Germline is not matched at one junction end, which may reflect a read error. This CDR3 is CAIGEGHRIGKNQEAQYF. The CDR3 DNA sequence: TGTGCCATCGGCGAGGGACACCGAATAGGAAAGAACCAAGAGGCCCAGTACTTC. The V and J genes are TRBV10-3 and TRBJ2-5, with D possibly matching TRBD1 (6 bases). Looked up from germline, CDR1 is ENHRY and CDR2 is SYGVKD. This CDR3 region has 18 residues.

Many counts were recorded for this clonotype. V gene TRBV3-1 combines with J gene TRBJ2-3; 9 bases are shared with TRBD2. This CDR3 is built from 16 residues. Trimming at V came to 2 bases and at J to 1 base, leaving 4 bases not matched to a gene. The germline gives CDR1 LGHDT, CDR2 YNNKEL (reference sequence). The CDR3 DNA reads TGTGCCAGCAGCCAACAACTAGCGGGCCGCACAGATACGCAGTATTTT. The encoded protein is CASSQQLAGRTDTQYF.

This clonotype was seen a handful of times. The rearrangement uses TRBV6-5 and TRBJ2-3, with D perhaps matching TRBD1 or TRBD2 (6 bases each). V was shortened by 3 bases and J by 1 base, with 17 bases between the two germline ends. This CDR3 spans 17 amino acids. CDR1 and CDR2 (germline): MNHEY, SVGAGI. The chain's CDR3 is CASSYSGGAGGTDTQYF. Written as DNA, the CDR3 is TGTGCCAGCAGTTATAGCGGCGGGGCAGGGGGCACAGATACGCAGTATTTT.